These T cell receptor beta chains were read from a single sample in a study of blood T cell repertoires in COVID-19. Measured with immunoSEQ multiplex PCR; TCRdb has only the in-frame clones, and not every one. The table shows hundreds of thousands of clones, with approximately 78% occurring only once. The sample was PBMCs or T cells enriched from blood (not recorded which). These TCRs come from a man aged 40-49 years who had been exposed to COVID-19. Both conserved end residues are part of each CDR3. The order of the fields is clone size, J gene, V gene, D gene, CDR3 protein, CDR3 DNA. A D gene is named only where the DNA matches it firmly. Size is omitted from some rows. Given values are once, few, many or a class for expanded clones.

clone_size: .; j_call: TRBJ2-1; v_call: TRBV7-3; d_call: TRBD1; cdr3_aa: CASSRGQGGLNEQFF; cdr3_nt: TGTGCCAGCAGCCGGGGACAGGGAGGCTTGAATGAGCAGTTCTTC
clone_size: .; j_call: TRBJ1-3; v_call: TRBV28; d_call: .; cdr3_aa: CASSLWDSGNTIYF; cdr3_nt: TGTGCCAGCAGTTTATGGGACAGTGGAAACACCATATATTTT
clone_size: .; j_call: TRBJ2-7; v_call: TRBV16; d_call: .; cdr3_aa: CASSLESQGTYEQYF; cdr3_nt: TGTGCCAGCAGCCTAGAATCACAGGGAACCTACGAGCAGTACTTC
clone_size: .; j_call: TRBJ2-2; v_call: TRBV19; d_call: .; cdr3_aa: CASSIDRIGSVPTGELFF; cdr3_nt: TGTGCCAGTAGTATAGATCGTATCGGGTCGGTACCCACCGGGGAGCTGTTTTTT
clone_size: .; j_call: TRBJ1-5; v_call: TRBV3-1/TRBV3-2; d_call: .; cdr3_aa: CASSQFGGNQPQHF; cdr3_nt: TGTGCCAGCAGCCAATTTGGCGGGAATCAGCCCCAGCATTTT
clone_size: few; j_call: TRBJ2-1; v_call: TRBV6-5; d_call: TRBD2; cdr3_aa: CASSYTGTSLVNEQFF; cdr3_nt: TGTGCCAGCAGTTACACCGGGACTAGCCTCGTCAATGAGCAGTTCTTC
clone_size: .; j_call: TRBJ2-1; v_call: TRBV6-5; d_call: TRBD1; cdr3_aa: CASRRTGGNEQFF; cdr3_nt: TGTGCCAGCAGGAGGACAGGGGGCAATGAGCAGTTCTTC
clone_size: .; j_call: TRBJ1-6; v_call: TRBV5-4; d_call: TRBD1; cdr3_aa: CASSLDGTGYSPLHF; cdr3_nt: TGTGCCAGCAGCTTGGATGGGACAGGGTATTCACCCCTCCACTTT
clone_size: .; j_call: TRBJ2-3; v_call: TRBV12-1; d_call: .; cdr3_aa: CASSPFGGTSSSTDTQYF; cdr3_nt: TGTGCCAGCAGCCCTTTTGGGGGGACTAGCTCAAGCACAGATACGCAGTATTTT
clone_size: .; j_call: TRBJ1-1; v_call: TRBV24-1; d_call: .; cdr3_aa: CATGSGEGTEAFF; cdr3_nt: TGTGCCACCGGAAGTGGAGAGGGTACTGAAGCTTTCTTT
clone_size: .; j_call: TRBJ2-7; v_call: TRBV28; d_call: TRBD1; cdr3_aa: CASSFVGQGFYEQYF; cdr3_nt: TGTGCCAGCAGTTTTGTGGGACAGGGGTTTTACGAGCAGTACTTC
clone_size: .; j_call: TRBJ2-3; v_call: TRBV21-1; d_call: .; cdr3_aa: CASSKVFGFPDTQYF; cdr3_nt: TGTGCCAGCAGCAAAGTTTTCGGGTTTCCAGATACGCAGTATTTT
clone_size: few; j_call: TRBJ1-2; v_call: TRBV10-3; d_call: TRBD1; cdr3_aa: CAVQGGLYGYTF; cdr3_nt: TGTGCCGTCCAGGGGGGTCTCTATGGCTACACCTTC
clone_size: .; j_call: TRBJ2-5; v_call: TRBV11-3; d_call: .; cdr3_aa: CASSFRSAGGETQYF; cdr3_nt: TGTGCCAGCAGCTTCCGGTCTGCTGGGGGGGAGACCCAGTACTTC
clone_size: .; j_call: TRBJ2-2; v_call: TRBV7-6; d_call: TRBD1; cdr3_aa: CASSLMAGTGGTGELFF; cdr3_nt: TGTGCCAGCAGCCTGATGGCGGGGACAGGTGGCACCGGGGAGCTGTTTTTT
clone_size: .; j_call: TRBJ1-6; v_call: TRBV5-6; d_call: .; cdr3_aa: CASSLFGGGWDSPLHF; cdr3_nt: TGTGCCAGCAGCTTGTTCGGCGGGGGCTGGGATTCACCCCTCCACTTT
clone_size: .; j_call: TRBJ2-7; v_call: TRBV5-6; d_call: .; cdr3_aa: CASSLVSNEQYF; cdr3_nt: TGTGCCAGCAGCTTGGTTAGCAACGAGCAGTACTTC
clone_size: .; j_call: TRBJ1-4; v_call: TRBV24-1; d_call: .; cdr3_aa: CATSVVGDEKLFF; cdr3_nt: TGTGCCACGTCGGTCGTAGGAGATGAAAAACTGTTTTTT
clone_size: .; j_call: TRBJ1-5; v_call: TRBV7-9; d_call: .; cdr3_aa: CASSFAQGGRNQPQHF; cdr3_nt: TGTGCCAGCAGCTTTGCACAGGGTGGGCGCAATCAGCCCCAGCATTTT
clone_size: .; j_call: TRBJ2-7; v_call: TRBV30; d_call: TRBD2; cdr3_aa: CAWKGGGRAYEQYF; cdr3_nt: TGTGCCTGGAAAGGGGGCGGGAGGGCCTACGAGCAGTACTTC
clone_size: .; j_call: TRBJ1-1; v_call: TRBV19; d_call: .; cdr3_aa: CASSMDGDTEAFF; cdr3_nt: TGTGCCAGTAGTATGGATGGAGACACTGAAGCTTTCTTT
clone_size: .; j_call: TRBJ2-1; v_call: TRBV11-2; d_call: TRBD2; cdr3_aa: CASSLPGTTPVDEQFF; cdr3_nt: TGTGCCAGCAGCTTACCCGGGACTACCCCTGTGGATGAGCAGTTCTTC
clone_size: .; j_call: TRBJ2-7; v_call: TRBV30; d_call: TRBD1; cdr3_aa: CACTPQQGATYEQYF; cdr3_nt: TGTGCCTGCACCCCACAACAGGGGGCTACCTACGAGCAGTACTTC
clone_size: .; j_call: TRBJ2-3; v_call: TRBV13; d_call: .; cdr3_aa: CASRAAWPSADTQYF; cdr3_nt: TGTGCCAGCAGGGCCGCGTGGCCTAGTGCAGATACGCAGTATTTT
clone_size: .; j_call: TRBJ2-7; v_call: TRBV6-1; d_call: .; cdr3_aa: CASSELVYEQYF; cdr3_nt: TGTGCCAGCAGTGAATTAGTATACGAGCAGTACTTC
clone_size: .; j_call: TRBJ2-5; v_call: TRBV10-3; d_call: TRBD2; cdr3_aa: CAISGGLAGVGAETQYF; cdr3_nt: TGTGCCATCAGTGGGGGCCTAGCGGGAGTGGGGGCGGAGACCCAGTACTTC
clone_size: .; j_call: TRBJ2-7; v_call: TRBV11-2; d_call: .; cdr3_aa: CASSFPSGGYEQYF; cdr3_nt: TGTGCCAGCAGCTTCCCAAGCGGAGGCTACGAGCAGTACTTC
clone_size: once; j_call: TRBJ2-7; v_call: TRBV24-1; d_call: .; cdr3_aa: CATSDQEGEQYF; cdr3_nt: TGTGCCACCAGTGACCAGGAGGGCGAGCAGTACTTC
clone_size: .; j_call: TRBJ1-2; v_call: TRBV20-1; d_call: .; cdr3_aa: CSAQGNYGYTF; cdr3_nt: TGCAGTGCCCAGGGTAACTATGGCTACACCTTC
clone_size: .; j_call: TRBJ2-1; v_call: TRBV15; d_call: TRBD2; cdr3_aa: CATSRDTGTTGRNEQFF; cdr3_nt: TGTGCCACCAGCAGAGATACTGGGACTACGGGTCGGAATGAGCAGTTCTTC
clone_size: .; j_call: TRBJ2-1; v_call: TRBV24-1; d_call: TRBD2; cdr3_aa: CATSDIGLAGDNEQFF; cdr3_nt: TGTGCCACCAGTGATATCGGACTAGCGGGCGACAATGAGCAGTTCTTC
clone_size: once; j_call: TRBJ2-4; v_call: TRBV7-9; d_call: .; cdr3_aa: CASSSGLAKNIQYF; cdr3_nt: TGTGCCAGCAGCTCCGGGTTAGCCAAAAACATTCAGTACTTC
clone_size: few; j_call: TRBJ1-5; v_call: TRBV4-2; d_call: .; cdr3_aa: CASSQEGAQPQHF; cdr3_nt: TGTGCCAGCAGCCAAGAAGGAGCCCAGCCCCAGCATTTT
clone_size: many; j_call: TRBJ2-7; v_call: TRBV2; d_call: TRBD2; cdr3_aa: CATSLASGRSSYEQYF; cdr3_nt: TGTGCCACCTCGTTGGCTAGCGGGAGGTCCTCCTACGAGCAGTACTTC
clone_size: .; j_call: TRBJ2-7; v_call: TRBV23-1; d_call: .; cdr3_aa: CASSIPIQSSYEQYF; cdr3_nt: TGCGCCAGCAGCATTCCCATACAGAGCTCCTACGAGCAGTACTTC
clone_size: once; j_call: TRBJ2-1; v_call: TRBV19; d_call: TRBD1; cdr3_aa: CASTSLTGGNYNEQFF; cdr3_nt: TGTGCCAGTACCTCTTTGACAGGGGGTAACTACAATGAGCAGTTCTTC
clone_size: once; j_call: TRBJ1-6; v_call: TRBV6-5; d_call: .; cdr3_aa: CASSPGGNSPLHF; cdr3_nt: TGTGCCAGCAGTCCCGGGGGTAATTCACCCCTCCACTTT
clone_size: .; j_call: TRBJ1-2; v_call: TRBV24-1; d_call: TRBD1; cdr3_aa: CATSGPGTVHGYTF; cdr3_nt: TGTGCCACCAGTGGTCCCGGGACAGTCCATGGCTACACCTTC
clone_size: .; j_call: TRBJ2-3; v_call: TRBV11-2; d_call: TRBD1; cdr3_aa: CASSRDRAQPQYF; cdr3_nt: TGTGCCAGCAGCCGGGACAGGGCTCAACCGCAGTATTTT
clone_size: few; j_call: TRBJ1-5; v_call: TRBV19; d_call: TRBD1; cdr3_aa: CASKGQSNQPQHF; cdr3_nt: TGTGCCAGTAAGGGACAGAGCAATCAGCCCCAGCATTTT
clone_size: .; j_call: TRBJ2-2; v_call: TRBV18; d_call: TRBD2; cdr3_aa: CASSPSRLAENTGELFF; cdr3_nt: TGTGCCAGCTCGCCCAGCAGACTAGCGGAGAACACCGGGGAGCTGTTTTTT
clone_size: .; j_call: TRBJ2-5; v_call: TRBV18; d_call: .; cdr3_aa: CASSRTLTSEETQYF; cdr3_nt: TGTGCCAGCTCACGGACACTTACCTCGGAAGAGACCCAGTACTTC
clone_size: .; j_call: TRBJ1-1; v_call: TRBV19; d_call: .; cdr3_aa: CASSPQGRAEAFF; cdr3_nt: TGTGCCAGTAGTCCGCAGGGGAGGGCTGAAGCTTTCTTT
clone_size: .; j_call: TRBJ1-3; v_call: TRBV19; d_call: .; cdr3_aa: CASRTDGNTIYF; cdr3_nt: TGTGCCTCCAGGACAGATGGAAACACCATATATTTT
clone_size: .; j_call: TRBJ1-1; v_call: TRBV30; d_call: TRBD1; cdr3_aa: CAWTQGAGTEAFF; cdr3_nt: TGTGCCTGGACACAGGGGGCTGGAACTGAAGCTTTCTTT